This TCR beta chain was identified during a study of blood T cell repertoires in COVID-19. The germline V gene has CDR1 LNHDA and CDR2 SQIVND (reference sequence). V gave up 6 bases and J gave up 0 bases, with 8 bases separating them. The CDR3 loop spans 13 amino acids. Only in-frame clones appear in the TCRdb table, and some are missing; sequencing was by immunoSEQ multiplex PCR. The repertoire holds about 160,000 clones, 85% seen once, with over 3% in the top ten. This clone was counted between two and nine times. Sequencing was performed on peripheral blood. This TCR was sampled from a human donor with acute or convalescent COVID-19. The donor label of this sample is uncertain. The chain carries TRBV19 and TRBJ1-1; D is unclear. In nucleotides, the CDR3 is TGTGCCAGTAGGAGGGAGCTGAACACTGAAGCTTTCTTT. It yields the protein CASRRELNTEAFF.